The present T cell receptor (beta chain) was sequenced within a study of PD-L1 blockade in urothelial cancer. For the study at large: Between 0 and 3 chemotherapy regimens preceded treatment for each patient. T cells numbered a median of approximately 150,000 in the blood samples.

The germline V gene encodes CDR1 GTSNPN and CDR2 SVGIG (reference sequence). Between the trimmed V and J ends, which lost 3 bases and 0 bases, there was a span of 12 bases. This CDR3 comprises 14 residues. The time point here: peripheral blood 6 weeks after treatment start. General study results and limits: Where pretreatment blood TCR clonality fell below the median, better survival was predicted. Expansion of tumor-associated blood clones at 3 weeks was greater in durable-benefit patients.

Using immunoSEQ multiplex PCR, the repertoire was profiled, and TCRdb retains in-frame clones only, with some absent. The table has about 130,000 clones, roughly 82% seen once. Turning to this clone: Its specificity is not known.

The receptor was isolated from a man aged 50 or older with urothelial cancer. The chain employs TRBV30 and TRBJ2-7; no clear D gene. The sequences come from PBMCs, collected around atezolizumab (anti-PD-L1) treatment. Here the CDR3 reads CAWSRTRSSYEQYF. For the CDR3, the DNA is TGTGCCTGGAGCCGAACACGCTCCTCCTACGAGCAGTACTTC.